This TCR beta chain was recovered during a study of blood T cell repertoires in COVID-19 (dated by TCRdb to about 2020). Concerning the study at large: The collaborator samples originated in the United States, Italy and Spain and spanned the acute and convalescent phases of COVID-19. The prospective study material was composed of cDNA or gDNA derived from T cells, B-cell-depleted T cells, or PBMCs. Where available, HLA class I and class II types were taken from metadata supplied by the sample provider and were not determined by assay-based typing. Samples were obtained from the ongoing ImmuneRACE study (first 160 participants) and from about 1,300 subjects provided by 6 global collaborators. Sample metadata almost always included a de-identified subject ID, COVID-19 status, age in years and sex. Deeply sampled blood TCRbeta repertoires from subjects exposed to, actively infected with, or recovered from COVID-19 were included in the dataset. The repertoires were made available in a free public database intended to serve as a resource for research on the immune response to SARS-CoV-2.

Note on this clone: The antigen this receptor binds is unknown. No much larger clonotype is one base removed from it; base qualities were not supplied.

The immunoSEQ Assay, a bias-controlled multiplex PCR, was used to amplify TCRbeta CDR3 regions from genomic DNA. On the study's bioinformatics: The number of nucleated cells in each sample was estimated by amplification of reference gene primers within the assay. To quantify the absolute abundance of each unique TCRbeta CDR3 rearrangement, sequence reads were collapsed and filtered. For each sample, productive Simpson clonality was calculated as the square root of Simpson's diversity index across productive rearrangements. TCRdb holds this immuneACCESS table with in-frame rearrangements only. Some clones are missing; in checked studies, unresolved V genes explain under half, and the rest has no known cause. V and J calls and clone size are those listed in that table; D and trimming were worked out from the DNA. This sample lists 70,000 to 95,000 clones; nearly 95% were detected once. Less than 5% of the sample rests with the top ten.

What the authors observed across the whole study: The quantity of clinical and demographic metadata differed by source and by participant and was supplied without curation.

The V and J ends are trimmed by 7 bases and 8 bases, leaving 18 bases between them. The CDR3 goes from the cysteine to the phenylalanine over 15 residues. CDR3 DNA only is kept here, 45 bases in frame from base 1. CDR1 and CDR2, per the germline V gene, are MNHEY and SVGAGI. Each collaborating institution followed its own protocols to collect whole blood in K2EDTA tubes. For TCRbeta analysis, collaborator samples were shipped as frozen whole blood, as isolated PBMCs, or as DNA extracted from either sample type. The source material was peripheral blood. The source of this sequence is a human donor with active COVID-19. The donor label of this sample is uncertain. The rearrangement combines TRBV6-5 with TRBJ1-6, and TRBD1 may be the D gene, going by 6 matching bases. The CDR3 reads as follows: CASNPIQGLDSPLHF. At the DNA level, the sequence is TGTGCCAGCAACCCGATCCAGGGGCTTGATTCACCCCTCCACTTT.